These 28 T cell receptor beta chains were sequenced from one sample in a study of shared clonotypes between healthy human individuals (dated by TCRdb to 2020 to 2021). The library was generated by the immunoSEQ multiplex PCR assay. TCRdb retrieved this table from immuneACCESS and kept in-frame rearrangements only. Not all clones are present; in checked studies, unresolved V genes account for under half, and no reason is known for the remainder. This sample is represented by about 340,000 clones; roughly 70% of them were singletons. Less than 11% of the sample goes to the ten largest clones. Sequenced input: memory CD4+ T cells sorted from blood. The cell subset or site label corresponds to: CD45RA-negative fraction. The receptors originated from a man under 40 in good health.

The chain carries TRBV14 and TRBJ1-2; the match to TRBD1 covers 7 bases. Germline trimming cut 0 bases from V and 9 bases from J; bases unmatched to any gene: 7. Germline CDR1 SGHDN, CDR2 FVKESK. The CDR3 runs 14 residues. The CDR3 nucleotides are TGTGCCAGCAGCCAAGATTTAGGGACAGCTCGCTACACCTTC. It encodes CASSQDLGTARYTF.

This clone was picked up a small number of times. The chain couples TRBV10-3 to TRBJ2-2; D gene uncertain. CDR1 and CDR2 (germline): ENHRY, SYGVKD. The CDR3 extends over 15 amino acids. Trimming removed 0 bases from V and 2 bases from J, with 7 bases in between. This CDR3 reads CAISESGGNTGELFF. The CDR3 DNA reads TGTGCCATCAGTGAGTCTGGCGGTAACACCGGGGAGCTGTTTTTT.

V and J are TRBV2 and TRBJ2-5; D is unresolved. This CDR3 contains 12 residues. Trimming took 7 bases from V and 1 from J, leaving 7 bases between them. The germline gives CDR1 SNHLY, CDR2 FYNNEI. The CDR3 here is CASTWSQETQYF. In nucleotides, the CDR3 is TGTGCCAGCACATGGAGCCAAGAGACCCAGTACTTC.

Remarks on this clone: This specimen includes other DNA sequences encoding the same CDR3. The genes are TRBV29-1 and TRBJ2-5; 10 bases are a match to TRBD1. The CDR3 runs to 13 residues. Germline trimming cut 4 bases from V and 2 bases from J; bases unmatched to any gene: 1. Germline V gives CDR1 SQVTM, CDR2 ANQGSEA. The CDR3 DNA reads as TGCAGCGTTGGGACAGGGGGACAAGAGACCCAGTACTTC. This codes for CSVGTGGQETQYF.

V is TRBV14 and J is TRBJ2-1; D is perhaps TRBD1 or TRBD2 (5 bases each). V dropped 3 bases and J dropped 5 bases, with 11 bases sitting between them. CDR3 length: 14 amino acids. Germline CDR1 SGHDN, CDR2 FVKESK. CDR3 region: CASSHPGRNNEQFF. The CDR3 DNA sequence: TGTGCCAGCAGCCACCCGGGACGGAACAATGAGCAGTTCTTC.

The J gene is TRBJ2-6, the V gene TRBV5-4; D is uncertain. The CDR3 length is 15 residues. V was shortened by 4 bases and J by 2 bases, with 10 bases between the two germline ends. In germline, CDR1 is SGHNT, CDR2 YYREEE (reference sequence). The CDR3 spells CASSMELAGANVLTF. The CDR3 DNA reads as TGTGCCAGCAGCATGGAGCTAGCTGGGGCCAACGTCCTGACTTTC.

The chain joins TRBV10-3 to TRBJ1-1; 7 bases are a match to TRBD1. There are 15 residues in the CDR3. Germline CDR1 reads ENHRY; CDR2 reads SYGVKD. J lost 1 base, V lost 6 bases, and 8 bases had no gene match. Here the CDR3 reads CAISDSGGTNTEAFF. DNA of the CDR3: TGTGCCATCAGCGACTCAGGGGGGACGAACACTGAAGCTTTCTTT.

V gene TRBV7-3 combines with J gene TRBJ2-2, with D unclear. Germline-derived CDR1 and CDR2 are SGHTA and FQGTGA. The CDR3 totals 13 residues. Trimming left V 1 base short and J 6 bases short, with 6 bases between. The DNA for the CDR3 is TGTGCCAGCAGCTTAAATGTTGCCGGGGAGCTGTTTTTT. Translated: CASSLNVAGELFF.

The chain joins TRBV4-3 to TRBJ1-1; TRBD1 might be the D (5 bases). The CDR3 loop spans 15 amino acids. Per the germline V gene, CDR1 is LGHNA and CDR2 is YSLEER. The ends were cut back, 8 bases at V and 1 base at J, with 17 bases in the middle. The CDR3 sequence is CASRTRGISNTEAFF. Written as DNA, the CDR3 is TGCGCCAGCCGAACCCGGGGGATATCGAACACTGAAGCTTTCTTT.

The chain couples TRBV11-2 to TRBJ2-3; 10 bases are shared with TRBD1. Looked up from germline, CDR1 is SGHAT and CDR2 is FQNNGV. V gave up 7 bases and J gave up 2 bases; unmatched junction bases: 12. CDR3 length equals 17 residues. CDR3 in amino acids: CASNPLGGTGDTDTQYF. The DNA for the CDR3 is TGTGCCAGCAACCCCTTAGGTGGGACAGGGGACACAGATACGCAGTATTTT. Supplemented by reference TRBV11-2 and TRBJ2-3, the full variable domain reads EAGVAQSPRYKIIEKRQSVAFWCNPISGHATLYWYQQILGQGPKLLIQFQNNGVVDDSQLPKDRFSAERLKGVDSTLKIQPAKLEDSAVYLCASNPLGGTGDTDTQYFGPGTRLTVL.

This clone came up many times. Different DNA sequences within this sample yield the same CDR3. This rearrangement joins TRBV2 to TRBJ2-5; D unresolved. The germline V gene encodes CDR1 SNHLY and CDR2 FYNNEI. This CDR3 spans 12 amino acids. With 4 bases removed from V and 1 base from J, the gap between germline ends came to 4 bases. CDR3 nucleotides: TGTGCCAGCAGTGTTCTCCAAGAGACCCAGTACTTC. Its translation: CASSVLQETQYF.

The V and J genes are TRBV27 and TRBJ2-2, with TRBD2 identical over 11 bases. The germline gives CDR1 MNHEY, CDR2 SMNVEV (reference sequence). Losses at the gene ends were 6 bases for V and 6 bases for J; bases not matched to a gene: 9. CDR3 size: 16 residues. The CDR3 reads CASRQPGLAVSGELFF. In DNA, the CDR3 is TGTGCCAGCAGGCAACCGGGACTAGCGGTGTCCGGGGAGCTGTTTTTT.

This clone has a single count. This chain connects TRBV11-2 to TRBJ1-3; D possibly corresponds to TRBD1 (5 bases). CDR1 SGHAT and CDR2 FQNNGV come from the germline V gene. The length of the CDR3 is 16 residues. Trimming removed 5 bases from V and 7 bases from J, with 21 bases in between. The DNA for the CDR3 is TGTGCCAGCAGCCTGACCCCCAGGGTCCTCCGGAACACCATATATTTT. Amino acids: CASSLTPRVLRNTIYF.

This clone appeared a few times. This chain uses TRBV28 with TRBJ1-3; D is uncertain. V was clipped by 4 bases and J by 4 bases, with 11 bases between them. The CDR3 runs 14 residues. Germline V gene sequence: CDR1 MDHEN, CDR2 SYDVKM. DNA for the CDR3: TGTGCCAGCAGTTCCATATTTTCCGGAAACACCATATATTTT. It codes for CASSSIFSGNTIYF.

V usage is TRBV7-6 and J usage is TRBJ2-5; no firm D call. The CDR3 covers 15 residues. Between the trimmed V and J ends, which lost 2 bases and 5 bases, there was a span of 15 bases. CDR1 is SGHVS, CDR2 FNYEAQ, per germline. CDR3 DNA sequence: TGTGCCAGCAGCTTATCAAGTAGGGTTGGGGAGACCCAGTACTTC. It specifies CASSLSSRVGETQYF.

The chain couples TRBV5-1 to TRBJ2-4, with 7 bases fitting TRBD1. The ends lost 0 bases at V and 4 bases at J; junction bases unmatched: 1. The CDR3 spans 14 residues. Germline V CDR1 and CDR2: SGHRS, YFSETQ. CDR3 amino acids: CASSLAGGKNIQYF. In DNA form, the CDR3 reads TGCGCCAGCAGCTTGGCAGGGGGTAAAAACATTCAGTACTTC. The entire variable domain, with the rest obtained from reference TRBV5-1 and TRBJ2-4, is as follows: KAGVTQTPRYLIKTRGQQVTLSCSPISGHRSVSWYQQTPGQGLQFLFEYFSETQRNKGNFPGRFSGRQFSNSRSEMNVSTLELGDSALYLCASSLAGGKNIQYFGAGTRLSVL.

V gene TRBV28 combines with J gene TRBJ1-1, with D hard to call. This CDR3 contains 13 residues. Per germline, CDR1 MDHEN and CDR2 SYDVKM. Deletions cut 5 bases from V and 9 bases from J, with 16 bases between. CDR3 nucleotide sequence: TGTGCCAGCAGTCGCGAGGTCTACTTGCAAGCTTTCTTT. Protein: CASSREVYLQAFF.

A few counts support this clone. The gene calls are TRBV7-9 and TRBJ2-7, with D perhaps matching TRBD1 or TRBD2 (6 bases each). CDR1 and CDR2 (germline): SEHNR, FQNEAQ (reference sequence). With 7 bases removed from V and 4 bases from J, the gap between germline ends came to 14 bases. This CDR3 is built from 13 residues. Written as DNA, the CDR3 is TGTGCCAGCAACCCGGGGGCGGGGTACGAGCAGTACTTC. Protein sequence: CASNPGAGYEQYF. Supplemented by reference TRBV7-9 and TRBJ2-7, the full variable domain reads DTGVSQNPRHKITKRGQNVTFRCDPISEHNRLYWYRQTLGQGPEFLTYFQNEAQLEKSRLLSDRFSAERPKGSFSTLEIQRTEQGDSAMYLCASNPGAGYEQYFGPGTRLTVT.

This clone appeared a few times. The V call is TRBV6-5, the J call TRBJ1-1, with D maybe TRBD1 (6 bases). The CDR3 loop spans 14 amino acids. Germline loops: CDR1 MNHEY, CDR2 SVGAGI. V shed 1 base and J shed 7 bases, with 13 bases lying between them. CDR3: CASSYYQNRDEAFF. Written as DNA, the CDR3 is TGTGCCAGCAGTTACTACCAAAACAGGGATGAAGCTTTCTTT.

The rearrangement joins TRBV7-2 to TRBJ2-1, with D possibly being TRBD1 or TRBD2 (5 bases each). Germline V gene lookup returns CDR1 SGHTA and CDR2 FQGNSA. The CDR3 covers 14 residues. V lost 5 bases, J lost 15 bases, and 23 bases lay in between. The CDR3 reads CASSPRGLTEGPFF. For the CDR3, the DNA is TGTGCCAGCAGCCCCAGAGGATTGACAGAGGGGCCGTTCTTC.

A remark on this clone: A read error may produce the germline difference seen at one junction end. The rearrangement links TRBV5-1 to TRBJ1-2, with a weak D call TRBD1 (5 bases). The CDR3 runs to 13 residues. Germline V CDR1 and CDR2: SGHRS, YFSETQ. The CDR3 is CASSLDGSAIDSF. CDR3 coding DNA: TGCGCCAGCAGCTTGGACGGCAGCGCAATAGACAGCTTC.

The chain uses TRBV11-2 and TRBJ1-2, with D uncertain. The V end was cut by 5 bases, the J end by 4 bases, with 14 bases between. This CDR3 contains 14 residues. From germline, CDR1 is SGHAT and CDR2 FQNNGV. The CDR3 DNA follows: TGTGCCAGCAGCCCCGGGTCCGGTTCCTATGGCTACACCTTC. This gives the protein CASSPGSGSYGYTF. The full variable domain, completed using reference TRBV11-2 and TRBJ1-2, is EAGVAQSPRYKIIEKRQSVAFWCNPISGHATLYWYQQILGQGPKLLIQFQNNGVVDDSQLPKDRFSAERLKGVDSTLKIQPAKLEDSAVYLCASSPGSGSYGYTFGSGTRLTVV.

Comment on this clone: The same CDR3 arises from other DNA sequences in this sample as well. The chain couples TRBV28 to TRBJ2-7; D remains ambiguous. Germline V gene sequence: CDR1 MDHEN, CDR2 SYDVKM. CDR3 length: 11 amino acids. Trimming left V 4 bases short and J 4 bases short, with 5 bases between. The CDR3: CASSSTYEQYF. The CDR3 DNA reads TGTGCCAGCAGTTCGACGTACGAGCAGTACTTC.

DNA of the CDR3: TGTGCCAGCAGCGATGGGCTTTGGGGCTACACCTTC. This translates into CASSDGLWGYTF. The rearrangement uses TRBV5-4 and TRBJ1-2; D gene ambiguous. CDR3 size: 12 residues. Trimming took off 4 bases at V and 8 bases at J, with 12 bases between the two ends. Germline V gene data show CDR1 as SGHNT and CDR2 as YYREEE (reference sequence).

The chain links TRBV19 to TRBJ1-5, with unresolved D. From germline, CDR1 is LNHDA and CDR2 SQIVND (reference sequence). Deletions cut 6 bases from V and 0 bases from J, with 12 bases between. CDR3 length: 15 residues. The CDR3 spells CASRENRGSNQPQHF. The CDR3 nucleotides are TGTGCCAGTAGGGAGAATCGGGGTAGCAATCAGCCCCAGCATTTT. The variable domain in full, completed from reference TRBV19 and TRBJ1-5, reads DGGITQSPKYLFRKEGQNVTLSCEQNLNHDAMYWYRQDPGQGLRLIYYSQIVNDFQKGDIAEGYSVSREKKESFPLTVTSAQKNPTAFYLCASRENRGSNQPQHFGDGTRLSIL.

The V and J genes are TRBV6-5 and TRBJ1-4; D call uncertain. Trimming left V 5 bases short and J 0 bases short, with 10 bases between. The CDR3 has 15 residues. CDR1 is MNHEY, CDR2 SVGAGI, per germline. This CDR3 is CASSRRTSTNEKLFF. The CDR3 DNA reads as TGTGCCAGCAGTCGACGGACCTCAACTAATGAAAAACTGTTTTTT.

This sequence joins TRBV20-1 and TRBJ2-3; D gene uncertain. CDR1 and CDR2 (germline): DFQATT, SNEGSKA (reference sequence). The germline V and J ends were trimmed by 4 bases and 10 bases, with 12 bases remaining between them. This CDR3 has 11 residues. CDR3 DNA sequence: TGCAGTGCTAACACCAGAGGAGCGCAGTATTTT. This gives the protein CSANTRGAQYF.

The rearrangement links TRBV15 to TRBJ1-2; tentatively, D is TRBD1 (6 bases). V was cut by 1 base and J by 8 bases, with 17 bases left in between. The CDR3 consists of 15 residues. The germline CDR1 and CDR2 sequences are LNHNV and YYDKDF (reference sequence). CDR3: CATSRADRATGGYTF. DNA of the CDR3: TGTGCCACCAGCAGAGCGGACAGAGCTACTGGCGGCTACACCTTC. The full variable domain, its missing parts supplied by reference TRBV15 and TRBJ1-2, is DAMVIQNPRYQVTQFGKPVTLSCSQTLNHNVMYWYQQKSSQAPKLLFHYYDKDFNNEADTPDNFQSRRPNTSFCFLDIRSPGLGDTAMYLCATSRADRATGGYTFGSGTRLTVV.